This T cell receptor beta chain was sequenced in a study of cytomegalovirus exposure and HLA in healthy donors. The study ran its PCR with 60 Vbeta and 13 Jbeta primers. Using immunoSEQ multiplex PCR, the repertoire was profiled, and TCRdb retains in-frame clones only, with some absent. The data contain under 200,000 clones, more than 9.5% of them singletons. Germline V gene data show CDR1 as LNHDA and CDR2 as SQIVND (reference sequence). CDR3 length equals 14 residues. V shed 4 bases and J 0 bases; nucleotides not matched to a gene: 2. As concerns this clone: Its specificity is not known.

Points from the study as a whole: Most TCR sequences showed up rarely, but some public TCRs showed up in many donors. After further analysis at a later stage, 15,000 to 20,000 TCR beta sequences were associated with HLA alleles at 0.05 false discovery rate.

V is TRBV19 and J is TRBJ1-1; TRBD1 matches 7 bases. The clonotype originates from a man aged 45-65 years in good health and CMV-seropositive. Sequencing was carried out using PBMCs. CDR3 nucleotides: TGTGCCAGTAGTAGGACAGGAATGAACACTGAAGCTTTCTTT. This sequence encodes CASSRTGMNTEAFF. Variable domain in full (rest from reference TRBV19 and TRBJ1-1): DGGITQSPKYLFRKEGQNVTLSCEQNLNHDAMYWYRQDPGQGLRLIYYSQIVNDFQKGDIAEGYSVSREKKESFPLTVTSAQKNPTAFYLCASSRTGMNTEAFFGQGTRLTVV.